This T cell receptor beta chain was captured by sequencing in a study of tumor-infiltrating lymphocytes in primary liver carcinoma. Looking at the study overall: The patients included men and women who were aged 30 to 69 years.

They got blood RNA out of unsorted whole blood and also pulled out germline DNA. Patients carried chronic HBV infection without prior treatment. Ten or more counts support this clonotype. Antigen specificity is unknown. A primer in the constant region served to generate TCR beta cDNA from 500 to 600 ng of total RNA. It was through three nested multiplex PCR rounds of slightly modified ARM-PCR that TCR beta libraries arose. A C-beta reverse primer and TRBV1-TRBV30 forward primers served in each of the first two PCR rounds, at approximately 10 cycles apiece. TCRdb passed the multiplex PCR reads through MiXCR, listing each CDR3 protein once. The sample lists around 330,000 distinct CDR3 sequences, approximately 60% occurring once. Broader study findings: The study found a significantly higher top-250-clone fraction in tumors than in blood (p = 0.039).

CDR3 size: 15 residues. Trimming removed 2 bases at V and 2 bases at J, with 11 bases between. The V gene's germline CDR1 is MNHNS and CDR2 SASEGT. The sample consisted of peripheral blood. V usage is TRBV6-1 and J usage is TRBJ2-3; D gene unclear. The receptor was isolated from a man aged 35 to 55 with primary liver carcinoma and hepatitis B virus infection. DNA of the CDR3: TGTGCCAGCAGTGAAAGTTTGGCTAACACAGATACGCAGTATTTT. This sequence encodes CASSESLANTDTQYF.